These 30 T cell receptor beta chains share one sample of origin, sequenced in a study of blood T cell repertoires in COVID-19. Sequencing was performed with immunoSEQ multiplex PCR; in TCRdb, only in-frame clones are kept and a portion is missing. The data show approximately 90,000 clones, with 85% seen just once and roughly 37% held by the top ten. Input material: peripheral blood. The receptors were gathered from an older man with acute or convalescent COVID-19.

This sequence joins TRBV12-3 or TRBV12-4 and TRBJ1-2; D is ambiguous. V dropped 2 bases and J dropped 3 bases, with 4 bases sitting between them. This CDR3 comprises 12 residues. In DNA, the CDR3 is TGTGCCAGCAGTTTACAGGACTATGGCTACACCTTC. It encodes CASSLQDYGYTF.

This chain links TRBV30 with TRBJ2-4; TRBD1 might be the D (6 bases). The CDR3 is 14 residues long. The V gene's germline CDR1 is GTSNPN and CDR2 SVGIG (reference sequence). Between the trimmed V and J ends, which lost 5 bases and 4 bases, there was a span of 15 bases. This CDR3 reads CAWGTPDMKNIQYF. DNA for the CDR3: TGTGCCTGGGGGACACCCGATATGAAAAACATTCAGTACTTC.

The rearrangement joins TRBV10-3 to TRBJ2-1; D is perhaps TRBD2 (6 bases). Germline loops: CDR1 ENHRY, CDR2 SYGVKD. The CDR3 is 14 amino acids. V gave up 6 bases and J gave up 6 bases, with 15 bases separating them. Here the CDR3 DNA reads TGTGCCATCAGGGCCAGCGGGCCCCTCAATGAGCAGTTCTTC. Residues: CAIRASGPLNEQFF.

J is TRBJ2-2 and V is TRBV6-6; TRBD1 aligns across 9 bases. The CDR3 consists of 17 residues. Trimming took 5 bases from V and 6 from J; bases not matched to a gene: 13. Germline-derived CDR1 and CDR2 are MNHNY and SVGAGI (reference sequence). Written as DNA, the CDR3 is TGTGCCAGCAGTCACCTACGGGGGACAGGGCGATCCGGGGAGCTGTTTTTT. This codes for CASSHLRGTGRSGELFF.

V usage is TRBV18 and J usage is TRBJ2-1; 13 nucleotides match TRBD2. Germline trimming cut 3 bases from V and 0 bases from J; bases unmatched to any gene: 2. The CDR3 runs to 17 residues. Germline V gene data show CDR1 as KGHSH and CDR2 as LQKENI. The CDR3 DNA reads as TGTGCCAGCTCACCGACTAGCGGGGGGAGCTCCTACAATGAGCAGTTCTTC. Encoded protein: CASSPTSGGSSYNEQFF.

The CDR3 nucleotides are TGTGCCCGGACTGCCAGCTCCTACAATGAGCAGTTCTTC. This encodes CARTASSYNEQFF. The chain couples TRBV30 to TRBJ2-1; possible D gene TRBD2, 5 bases. Trimming took 8 bases from V and 0 from J, leaving 11 bases between them. Looked up from germline, CDR1 is GTSNPN and CDR2 is SVGIG (reference sequence). The CDR3 loop spans 13 amino acids.

This chain joins TRBV19 and TRBJ2-1; TRBD2 aligns across 7 bases. CDR1 is LNHDA and CDR2 is SQIVND in the germline V gene (reference sequence). The CDR3 has 14 residues. J gave up 8 bases and V 1 base, and 5 bases lay outside the gene matches. CDR3: CASSIGREYDEQFF. The CDR3 DNA reads TGTGCCAGTAGTATAGGGCGGGAGTACGATGAGCAGTTCTTC.

The rearrangement links TRBV25-1 to TRBJ2-1; TRBD1 agrees at 7 bases. The CDR3 runs to 13 residues. In germline, CDR1 is MGHDK, CDR2 SYGVNS. J was trimmed by 7 bases and V by 6 bases; bases with no gene match: 6. CDR3 DNA sequence: TGTGCCAGCAGCCGACCGACAGGGAATGAGCAGTTCTTC. Translated: CASSRPTGNEQFF. The full variable domain, its missing parts supplied by reference TRBV25-1 and TRBJ2-1, is EADIYQTPRYLVIGTGKKITLECSQTMGHDKMYWYQQDPGMELHLIHYSYGVNSTEKGDLSSESTVSRIRTEHFPLTLESARPSHTSQYLCASSRPTGNEQFFGPGTRLTVL.

The table lists this clone with a few counts. The rearrangement uses TRBV19 and TRBJ2-3, with 11 bases identical to TRBD2. From germline, CDR1 is LNHDA and CDR2 SQIVND (reference sequence). Losses at the gene ends were 4 bases for V and 2 bases for J; bases not matched to a gene: 5. The CDR3 spans 16 residues. CDR3 sequence: CASSSRLAGITDTQYF. As DNA, the CDR3 is TGTGCCAGTAGTAGTCGACTAGCGGGGATCACAGATACGCAGTATTTT.

CDR3 nucleotide sequence: TGTGCCAGCAGCATCGGAGAGGGATCGAACACTGAAGCTTTCTTT. Encoded protein: CASSIGEGSNTEAFF. This chain links TRBV9 with TRBJ1-1, with D unclear. The CDR3 has 15 residues. Germline CDR1 and CDR2: SGDLS and YYNGEE. Trimming stripped 4 bases from V and 1 base from J, with 14 bases between.

This sequence joins TRBV27 and TRBJ2-1; 10 nucleotides match TRBD2. The CDR3 length is 17 residues. Germline CDR1 reads MNHEY; CDR2 reads SMNVEV (reference sequence). V was clipped by 3 bases and J by 3 bases; unmatched bases: 8. As DNA, the CDR3 is TGTGCCAGCAGTTTTCGAACCCTAGCGGGAGTCTACAATGAGCAGTTCTTC. Translation gives CASSFRTLAGVYNEQFF.

This chain joins TRBV5-8 and TRBJ2-5; TRBD2 is a possible D gene (6 bases). V gave up 0 bases and J gave up 5 bases, with 14 bases separating them. Germline V CDR1 and CDR2: SGHTS, YDEGEE. The CDR3 has 15 residues. DNA for the CDR3: TGTGCCAGCAGCTTGGCCGGACTAAAGGGGGAGACCCAGTACTTC. Translation: CASSLAGLKGETQYF. Combining the CDR3 with reference TRBV5-8 and TRBJ2-5 gives the whole variable domain EAGVTQSPTHLIKTRGQQATLRCSPISGHTSVYWYQQALGLGLQFLLWYDEGEERNRGNFPPRFSGRQFPNYSSELNVNALELEDSALYLCASSLAGLKGETQYFGPGTRLLVL.

In this sample, this clone turned up once. The chain has TRBV21-1 and TRBJ2-1; TRBD2 is the table's D call, not checked against the DNA. TRBV21-1 is a documented pseudogene. This CDR3 has 21 amino acids. The CDR3 DNA is TGTGCCAGCAGCAAATCGGGGTGGAGGGCACCCGGCCGAAGCTCCTACAATGAGCAGTTCTTC. Its protein product is CASSKSGWRAPGRSSYNEQFF.

The chain joins TRBV2 to TRBJ1-2, with 9 bases matching TRBD1. Germline V CDR1 and CDR2: SNHLY, FYNNEI. This CDR3 comprises 15 residues. J lost 4 bases, V lost 2 bases, and 5 bases had no gene match. CDR3 residues: CASSESPDRGYGYTF. CDR3 in DNA: TGTGCCAGCAGTGAATCCCCGGACAGGGGCTATGGCTACACCTTC.

This clone occurred once. J is TRBJ2-1 and V is TRBV4-2; 12 nucleotides agree with TRBD2. Germline V lookup: CDR1 LGHNA, CDR2 YNFKEQ. The CDR3 contains 20 residues. After removal of 1 base from V and 0 bases from J, the junction contained 10 bases not matched to a gene. The CDR3 reads CASSQAKGLAGLSSYNEQFF. CDR3 nucleotide sequence: TGTGCCAGCAGCCAAGCGAAAGGACTAGCGGGGTTGAGCTCCTACAATGAGCAGTTCTTC.

V usage is TRBV10-2 and J usage is TRBJ1-1; D gene uncertain. Trimming took off 5 bases at V and 2 bases at J, with 3 bases between the two ends. Germline loops: CDR1 WSHSY, CDR2 SAAADI. CDR3 size: 11 residues. DNA of the CDR3: TGCGCCAGCAGTCAAAACACTGAAGCTTTCTTT. It translates to CASSQNTEAFF.

The rearrangement joins TRBV19 to TRBJ2-2; 9 bases line up with TRBD2. J gave up 6 bases and V 3 bases, and 8 bases lay outside the gene matches. The CDR3 spans 16 residues. Germline loops: CDR1 LNHDA, CDR2 SQIVND (reference sequence). The CDR3 here is CASSIEAGGRPGELFF. As DNA, the CDR3 is TGTGCCAGTAGTATCGAGGCGGGAGGGCGACCCGGGGAGCTGTTTTTT. Full variable domain (rest looked up from reference TRBV19 and TRBJ2-2): DGGITQSPKYLFRKEGQNVTLSCEQNLNHDAMYWYRQDPGQGLRLIYYSQIVNDFQKGDIAEGYSVSREKKESFPLTVTSAQKNPTAFYLCASSIEAGGRPGELFFGEGSRLTVL.

The CDR3 DNA follows: TGTGCCAGCTCGTATTATGGAAACACCATATATTTT. Protein sequence: CASSYYGNTIYF. The rearrangement joins TRBV18 to TRBJ1-3; D call uncertain. Trimming removed 6 bases from V and 3 bases from J, with 6 bases in between. Per the germline V gene, CDR1 is KGHSH and CDR2 is LQKENI. CDR3 length: 12 residues. Drawing the rest from reference TRBV18 and TRBJ1-3, the complete variable domain is NAGVMQNPRHLVRRRGQEARLRCSPMKGHSHVYWYRQLPEEGLKFMVYLQKENIIDESGMPKERFSAEFPKEGPSILRIQQVVRGDSAAYFCASSYYGNTIYFGEGSWLTVV.

The chain couples TRBV19 to TRBJ2-7, with 8 bases identical to TRBD1. V lost 6 bases to trimming and J lost 3 bases; unmatched junction nucleotides: 19. The length of the CDR3 is 18 residues. Germline V gene lookup returns CDR1 LNHDA and CDR2 SQIVND (reference sequence). The CDR3 loop reads CASSITFPSGQEIYEQYF. CDR3 in DNA: TGTGCCAGTAGCATCACATTCCCATCGGGACAGGAGATCTACGAGCAGTACTTC.

The gene calls are TRBV1 and TRBJ1-4; the table's TRBD1 call for D was not verified on the DNA. TRBV1 is an annotated pseudogene. The CDR3 runs to 15 residues. This CDR3 reads CTSSQIDRSNEKLFF. The CDR3 DNA reads as TGCACCAGCAGCCAAATTGACAGGAGTAATGAAAAACTGTTTTTT.

This sequence joins TRBV6-1 and TRBJ1-6; 7 bases match TRBD1. The germline V gene has CDR1 MNHNS and CDR2 SASEGT. The V gene end was trimmed by 3 bases and the J gene end by 6 bases; junction bases not matched to a gene: 8. This CDR3 is 16 amino acids long. CDR3 bases: TGTGCCAGCAGTGAGATAGCCGGGACAGCTAATTCACCCCTCCACTTT. This gives the protein CASSEIAGTANSPLHF.

The chain is built from TRBV27 and TRBJ2-1; 13 bases map to TRBD2. This CDR3 comprises 18 residues. The germline V gene has CDR1 MNHEY and CDR2 SMNVEV (reference sequence). The V gene end was trimmed by 5 bases and the J gene end by 2 bases; junction bases not matched to a gene: 9. The CDR3 here is CASSATGLAGVPYNEQFF. The DNA of the CDR3 is TGTGCCAGCAGTGCCACCGGACTAGCGGGAGTCCCCTACAATGAGCAGTTCTTC.

This chain uses TRBV24-1 with TRBJ2-2; 12 positions match TRBD2. The junction had 3 bases not matched to a gene; V was cut back by 2 bases and J by 0 bases. There are 18 residues in the CDR3. Germline lookup yields CDR1 KGHDR and CDR2 SFDVKD. CDR3 loop: CATSDWTSGTPNTGELFF. CDR3 coding DNA: TGTGCCACCAGTGATTGGACTAGCGGGACCCCGAACACCGGGGAGCTGTTTTTT.

This chain uses TRBV29-1 with TRBJ1-1, with TRBD1 identical over 8 bases. Trimming cost V 3 bases and J 1 base; bases outside gene matches: 4. From germline, CDR1 is SQVTM and CDR2 ANQGSEA. This CDR3 contains 14 residues. CDR3 region: CSVDSQGANTEAFF. Written as DNA, the CDR3 is TGCAGCGTTGATTCTCAGGGGGCGAACACTGAAGCTTTCTTT.

This clone was picked up a small number of times. This sequence joins TRBV20-1 and TRBJ2-7; 9 bases agree with TRBD1. The CDR3 totals 15 residues. With V trimmed by 3 bases and J by 3 bases, 9 bases remained unmatched. The germline V gene encodes CDR1 DFQATT and CDR2 SNEGSKA (reference sequence). The CDR3 reads CSASGWGQGNYEQYF. The CDR3 coding sequence is TGCAGTGCTAGTGGGTGGGGACAGGGAAACTACGAGCAGTACTTC.

This chain links TRBV6-6 with TRBJ2-3, with 7 bases aligning to TRBD1. The V gene end was trimmed by 2 bases and the J gene end by 1 base; junction bases not matched to a gene: 3. In germline, CDR1 is MNHNY, CDR2 SVGAGI (reference sequence). This CDR3 has 15 residues. The CDR3, as DNA: TGTGCCAGCAGTTACCCGACAGGGCGCACAGATACGCAGTATTTT. Its protein is CASSYPTGRTDTQYF.

The V gene is TRBV10-3, the J gene TRBJ2-1, with 11 positions matching TRBD1. The trim removed 6 bases at V and 7 bases at J, leaving 2 bases unmatched. Looked up from germline, CDR1 is ENHRY and CDR2 is SYGVKD. This CDR3 has 13 amino acids. The CDR3 coding sequence is TGTGCCATCAGAGGACAGGGGGCGAATGAGCAGTTCTTC. As protein: CAIRGQGANEQFF.

In regard to this clone: Other DNA sequences of this sample code for an identical CDR3. V usage is TRBV5-1 and J usage is TRBJ1-3; D unresolved. Looked up from germline, CDR1 is SGHRS and CDR2 is YFSETQ. Trimming took 0 bases from V and 4 from J, leaving 5 bases between them. CDR3 length equals 13 residues. CDR3 protein: CASSLGLGNTIYF. The CDR3 bases are TGCGCCAGCAGCTTGGGGCTCGGAAACACCATATATTTT. Full variable domain (missing parts from reference TRBV5-1 and TRBJ1-3): KAGVTQTPRYLIKTRGQQVTLSCSPISGHRSVSWYQQTPGQGLQFLFEYFSETQRNKGNFPGRFSGRQFSNSRSEMNVSTLELGDSALYLCASSLGLGNTIYFGEGSWLTVV.

V is TRBV5-1 and J is TRBJ2-7, with TRBD1 matching 11 bases. Per germline, CDR1 SGHRS and CDR2 YFSETQ. This CDR3 has 18 residues. With 3 bases clipped from V and 0 bases from J, the junction kept 11 bases outside the gene matches. The CDR3 is CASSWPGQGDLSSYEQYF. CDR3 sequence (DNA): TGCGCCAGCAGCTGGCCGGGACAGGGGGACCTTAGCTCCTACGAGCAGTACTTC.

The chain has TRBV28 and TRBJ2-2; tentatively, D is TRBD1 (6 bases). V lost 5 bases, J lost 0 bases, and 10 bases lay in between. The CDR3 loop spans 15 amino acids. CDR1 is MDHEN and CDR2 is SYDVKM in the germline V gene. The CDR3 is CASSRTVTNTGELFF. The CDR3 DNA follows: TGTGCCAGCAGTCGGACAGTGACGAACACCGGGGAGCTGTTTTTT.